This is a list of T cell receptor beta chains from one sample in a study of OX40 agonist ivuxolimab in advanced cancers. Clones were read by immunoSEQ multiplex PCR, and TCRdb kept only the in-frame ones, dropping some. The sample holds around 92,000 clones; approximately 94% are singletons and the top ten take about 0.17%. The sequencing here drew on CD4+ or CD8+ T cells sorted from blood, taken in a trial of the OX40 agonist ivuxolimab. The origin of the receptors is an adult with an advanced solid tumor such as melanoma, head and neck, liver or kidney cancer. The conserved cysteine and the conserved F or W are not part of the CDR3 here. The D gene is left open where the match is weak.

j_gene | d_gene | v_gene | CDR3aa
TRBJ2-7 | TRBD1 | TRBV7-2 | ASRQGVEQY
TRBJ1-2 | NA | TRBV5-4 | ASRPAGGYGYT
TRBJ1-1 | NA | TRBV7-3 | ASSFSGNTEAF
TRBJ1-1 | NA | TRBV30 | AWSRARWVLDSNTEAF
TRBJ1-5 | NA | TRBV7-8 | ASSYSGSGNQPQH
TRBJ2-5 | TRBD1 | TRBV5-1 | ASSPGQGAYRETQY
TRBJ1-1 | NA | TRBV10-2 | ASSEPLSMNTEAF
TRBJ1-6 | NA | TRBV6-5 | ASSYWAGSDSPLH
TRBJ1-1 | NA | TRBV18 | ASSPIPENTEAF
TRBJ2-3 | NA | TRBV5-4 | ASSSAQDRATDTQY
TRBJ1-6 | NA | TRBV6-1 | ASIRPGGGSPLH
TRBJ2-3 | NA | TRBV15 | ATSSLRGGLSTDTQY
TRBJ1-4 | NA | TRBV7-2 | ASSLNRDGGKLF
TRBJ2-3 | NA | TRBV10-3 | AISGKRRQGDTDTQY
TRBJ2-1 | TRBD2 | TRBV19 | ASSTEVAGVGYEQF
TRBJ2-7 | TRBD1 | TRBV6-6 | ASNRPGQGAYEQY
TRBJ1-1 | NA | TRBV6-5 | ASTDRLQAF
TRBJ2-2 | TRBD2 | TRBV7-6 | ASSLRASGRVNTGELF
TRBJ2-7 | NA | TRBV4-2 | ASSLVDEQY